The next 32 T cell receptor beta chains were all read from a single sample in a study of early T cells in non-severe SARS-CoV-2 infection. TCRdb reprocessed the 5' RACE reads via MiXCR and lists one record per CDR3 protein. In the table there are around 46,000 distinct CDR3 sequences, roughly 5% of which are singletons. The source material was whole blood, sampled at baseline. The receptors were gathered from an adult who was a healthcare worker with PCR-confirmed SARS-CoV-2 infection or an uninfected control (not recorded which).

Many counts were recorded for this clonotype. The chain links TRBV19 to TRBJ1-5; D is unresolved. Germline CDR1 and CDR2: LNHDA and SQIVND (reference sequence). V was pared by 4 bases and J by 3 bases, with 7 bases between. The CDR3 sequence is 13 residues long. The CDR3 DNA follows: TGTGCCAGTAGTACAGTTTCCAATCAGCCCCAGCATTTT. Amino acid sequence: CASSTVSNQPQHF.

This clonotype was counted ten times or more. This chain uses TRBV14 with TRBJ2-7; D is unclear. Trimming removed 1 base at V and 7 bases at J, with 14 bases between. This CDR3 has 14 residues. CDR1 and CDR2 from the germline V gene are SGHDN and FVKESK. The CDR3 is CASSQGTQPWEQYF. CDR3 coding DNA: TGTGCCAGCAGCCAAGGGACCCAGCCGTGGGAGCAGTACTTC.

This clonotype was counted between two and nine times. The chain uses TRBV2 and TRBJ2-7; D not certain. The germline V gene has CDR1 SNHLY and CDR2 FYNNEI. The CDR3 spans 15 residues. The V gene lost 2 bases and the J gene lost 5 bases, with 16 bases spanning the gap. This CDR3 is CASSESALVGDEQYF. The CDR3 DNA reads as TGTGCCAGCAGTGAATCGGCTTTAGTAGGAGACGAGCAGTACTTC.

At least ten counts were recorded for this clonotype. The J gene is TRBJ1-6, the V gene TRBV4-1; D gene unclear. In germline, CDR1 is MGHRA, CDR2 YSYEKL. The ends were cut back, 4 bases at V and 7 bases at J, with 20 bases in the middle. The CDR3 covers 17 residues. The CDR3 bases are TGCGCCAGCAGCCCCGGGCCTCCGAGACGGCGCAATTCACCCCTCCACTTT. Its translation is CASSPGPPRRRNSPLHF.

A few counts support this clonotype. The gene calls are TRBV28 and TRBJ2-7; 7 bases line up with TRBD1. V lost 6 bases to trimming and J lost 6 bases; unmatched junction nucleotides: 2. The germline gives CDR1 MDHEN, CDR2 SYDVKM. CDR3 length: 11 residues. CDR3 amino acids: CASSTGVEQYF. DNA for the CDR3: TGTGCCAGCAGCACAGGGGTCGAGCAGTACTTC.

Many counts were recorded for this clonotype. The rearrangement links TRBV6-5 to TRBJ1-5, with 7 bases aligning to TRBD1. CDR3 length equals 17 residues. V gave up 1 base and J gave up 5 bases; unmatched junction bases: 11. Germline assignment: CDR1 MNHEY and CDR2 SVGAGI. The CDR3 is CASSYLGVRGVDQPQHF. The CDR3 region has the DNA TGTGCCAGCAGTTACTTGGGAGTCAGGGGGGTAGATCAGCCCCAGCATTTT.

The chain couples TRBV6-6 to TRBJ2-7; D gene uncertain. V lost 0 bases and J lost 6, with 6 bases in between. The CDR3 runs 12 residues. Germline CDR1 MNHNY, CDR2 SVGAGI (reference sequence). CDR3 nucleotide sequence: TGTGCCAGCAGTTACTCGCTCAGCGAGCAGTACTTC. As protein: CASSYSLSEQYF.

This clonotype was picked up many times. V usage is TRBV28 and J usage is TRBJ2-1; D may be TRBD1 or TRBD2 (6 bases each). The CDR3 is 13 residues long. V lost 8 bases and J lost 2, with 10 bases in between. In germline, CDR1 is MDHEN, CDR2 SYDVKM. The DNA of the CDR3 is TGTGCCAGCTCGGGGGCGGCCTACAATGAGCAGTTCTTC. It is translated as CASSGAAYNEQFF.

Ten or more counts support this clonotype. The V call is TRBV4-1, the J call TRBJ1-5, with unresolved D. V was cut by 0 bases and J by 7 bases, with 7 bases left in between. The CDR3 is 13 amino acids. Germline V lookup: CDR1 MGHRA, CDR2 YSYEKL. CDR3 loop: CASSQDGRQPQHF. The CDR3 coding sequence is TGCGCCAGCAGCCAAGATGGGCGGCAGCCCCAGCATTTT.

This clonotype was found many times. The chain links TRBV29-1 to TRBJ1-1, with D perhaps TRBD1 (6 bases). This CDR3 is 15 amino acids long. Trimming took 3 bases from V and 2 from J, leaving 16 bases between them. Germline loops: CDR1 SQVTM, CDR2 ANQGSEA. The CDR3 loop is CSVDATGRGNTEAFF. The CDR3 DNA reads TGCAGCGTTGACGCCACAGGGAGGGGAAACACTGAAGCTTTCTTT.

This clonotype came up many times. The chain couples TRBV29-1 to TRBJ2-1; D is uncertain. CDR1 and CDR2 from the germline V gene are SQVTM and ANQGSEA. The germline V and J ends were trimmed by 3 bases and 0 bases, with 12 bases remaining between them. The CDR3 contains 15 residues. CDR3 loop: CSVEGTLSSYNEQFF. The CDR3 nucleotides read TGCAGCGTTGAGGGCACCCTGAGCTCCTACAATGAGCAGTTCTTC.

This clonotype was observed many times. J is TRBJ1-2 and V is TRBV9; 11 bases line up with TRBD1. Trimming at V came to 3 bases and at J to 4 bases, leaving 5 bases not matched to a gene. The length of the CDR3 is 15 residues. CDR1 and CDR2 (germline): SGDLS, YYNGEE. CDR3 DNA sequence: TGTGCCAGCAGCGGAGCCGGGACAGGGGGCTATGGCTACACCTTC. Encoded protein: CASSGAGTGGYGYTF.

This clonotype was seen repeatedly, ten times or more. The chain is built from TRBV20-1 and TRBJ2-1; 11 bases fit TRBD2. This CDR3 is built from 15 residues. Germline V gene lookup returns CDR1 DFQATT and CDR2 SNEGSKA (reference sequence). V dropped 6 bases and J dropped 4; count of bases not matched to a gene: 8. The CDR3 bases are TGCAGTGCGACCACCGGGACTAGCGGATACAATGAGCAGTTCTTC. This sequence encodes CSATTGTSGYNEQFF.

Ten or more counts support this clonotype. J is TRBJ2-3 and V is TRBV20-1; tentatively, D is TRBD1 (5 bases). The length of the CDR3 is 12 residues. From germline, CDR1 is DFQATT and CDR2 SNEGSKA (reference sequence). Trimming cost V 6 bases and J 10 bases, with 17 bases left between them. The CDR3 sequence: CSAGPLEGSQYF. The CDR3 DNA follows: TGCAGTGCGGGGCCTCTCGAAGGGTCGCAGTATTTT.

V is TRBV5-5 and J is TRBJ2-3; 8 bases map to TRBD2. V lost 4 bases and J lost 4; bases outside the gene matches: 8. Germline V gives CDR1 SGHKS, CDR2 YYEKEE (reference sequence). This CDR3 has 15 amino acids. In DNA form, the CDR3 reads TGTGCCAGCAGCGGGAGGTTAGCGGGATCAGATACGCAGTATTTT. The encoded protein is CASSGRLAGSDTQYF.

The V gene is TRBV30, the J gene TRBJ1-1; D possibly corresponds to TRBD1 (5 bases). Germline-derived CDR1 and CDR2 are GTSNPN and SVGIG (reference sequence). The germline V and J ends were trimmed by 8 bases and 6 bases, with 13 bases remaining between them. The CDR3 sequence is 11 residues long. The CDR3 region has the DNA TGTGCCCAAAAAAGAGGGGCTGAAGCTTTCTTT. It encodes CAQKRGAEAFF.

Ten or more counts support this clonotype. The genes are TRBV29-1 and TRBJ2-1; D unclear. The V end lost 6 bases, the J end lost 8 bases, and 8 bases lay between the germline ends. The CDR3 sequence is 10 residues long. The V gene's germline CDR1 is SQVTM and CDR2 ANQGSEA. The CDR3, as DNA: TGCAGCGTCATAAGATATGAGCAGTTCTTC. This translates into CSVIRYEQFF.

The chain couples TRBV20-1 to TRBJ2-3; no clear D. The CDR3 consists of 16 residues. Trimming pared 6 bases from V and 0 bases from J, leaving 19 bases between. Looked up from germline, CDR1 is DFQATT and CDR2 is SNEGSKA (reference sequence). CDR3 DNA: TGCAGTGCCCCCGGCCGGTGGCTATCTAGCACAGATACGCAGTATTTT. Its translation: CSAPGRWLSSTDTQYF.

This clonotype was seen a handful of times. One base away lies a much larger clone, so this may be a sequencing read error. The chain couples TRBV11-2 to TRBJ2-1, with TRBD1 identical over 9 bases. CDR1 is SGHAT, CDR2 FQNNGV, per germline. This CDR3 spans 14 amino acids. The trim removed 4 bases at V and 7 bases at J, leaving 5 bases unmatched. The CDR3 DNA reads as TGTGCCAGCAGCTCCCGACAGGGGGTGAATGAGCAGTTCTTC. It codes for CASSSRQGVNEQFF.

Worth noting for this clonotype: This may come from a read error, since a much larger clone is one base off. The chain couples TRBV19 to TRBJ2-3, with D perhaps given as TRBD1 or TRBD2 (5 bases each). The CDR3 is 17 amino acids. The V end was cut by 7 bases, the J end by 2 bases, with 22 bases between. Looked up from germline, CDR1 is LNHDA and CDR2 is SQIVND (reference sequence). In DNA form, the CDR3 reads TGTGCCAGTACGCCCTTGGGGGTAGGGGCCGACACAGATACGCAGTATTTT. Protein: CASTPLGVGADTDTQYF.

This clonotype turned up a few times. This sequence joins TRBV29-1 and TRBJ2-3, with 10 bases identical to TRBD1. This CDR3 spans 14 amino acids. The ends lost 5 bases at V and 2 bases at J; junction bases unmatched: 4. CDR1 and CDR2 (germline): SQVTM, ANQGSEA. CDR3 bases: TGCAGCGTTAGGGACAGGGGCCACACAGATACGCAGTATTTT. It specifies CSVRDRGHTDTQYF.

This clonotype was counted many times. V gene TRBV12-3 or TRBV12-4 combines with J gene TRBJ1-1; D remains unclear. The germline V and J ends were trimmed by 2 bases and 4 bases, with 14 bases remaining between them. This CDR3 is 15 amino acids long. The CDR3 loop is CASSLKGYASTEAFF. The CDR3 DNA reads as TGTGCCAGCAGTTTAAAGGGATATGCGAGCACTGAAGCTTTCTTT.

This clonotype was detected many times. V and J are TRBV30 and TRBJ2-6; D call uncertain. With 4 bases removed from V and 3 bases from J, the gap between germline ends came to 10 bases. The CDR3 runs 14 residues. Looked up from germline, CDR1 is GTSNPN and CDR2 is SVGIG (reference sequence). The CDR3 here is CAWTIGVGANVLTF. CDR3 DNA sequence: TGTGCCTGGACAATTGGGGTTGGGGCCAACGTCCTGACTTTC.

On this clonotype itself: A read error may account for a junction end that differs from germline. The V gene is TRBV5-4, the J gene TRBJ2-3, with 9 bases that match TRBD2. The germline V gene has CDR1 SGHNT and CDR2 YYREEE (reference sequence). The CDR3 extends over 14 amino acids. CDR3 sequence: CTSSSIAGEDTQYF. CDR3 DNA: TGTACCAGCAGCTCAATAGCGGGAGAAGATACGCAGTATTTT.

This clonotype was seen many times. The V call is TRBV5-5, the J call TRBJ2-2; 8 nucleotides line up with TRBD1. Germline V gene lookup returns CDR1 SGHKS and CDR2 YYEKEE (reference sequence). CDR3 length: 16 amino acids. With V trimmed by 4 bases and J by 4 bases, 9 bases remained unmatched. This CDR3 is CASSLLGQGATGELFF. The DNA of the CDR3 is TGTGCCAGCAGCCTGTTAGGACAGGGCGCCACCGGGGAGCTGTTTTTT.

In its sample, this clonotype was seen many times. J is TRBJ2-3 and V is TRBV25-1; a possible D gene is TRBD2 (6 bases). The V end was cut by 2 bases, the J end by 3 bases, with 9 bases between. In germline, CDR1 is MGHDK, CDR2 SYGVNS. CDR3 length: 14 residues. CDR3 amino acids: CASSEDGRTDTQYF. The CDR3 DNA reads TGTGCCAGCAGTGAAGACGGGAGAACAGATACGCAGTATTTT.

This clonotype was seen only a few times. The V and J genes are TRBV3-1 and TRBJ2-5; TRBD1 is a possible D gene (5 bases). V lost 1 base and J lost 0, with 9 bases in between. The germline V gene has CDR1 LGHDT and CDR2 YNNKEL (reference sequence). The length of the CDR3 is 15 residues. The CDR3 region has the DNA TGTGCCAGCAGCCAAGGAACAGGATACCAAGAGACCCAGTACTTC. Its translation is CASSQGTGYQETQYF.

This clonotype has at least ten counts. J is TRBJ2-5 and V is TRBV11-1, with a tentative D call TRBD1 (6 bases). Trimming took 6 bases from V and 3 from J, leaving 11 bases between them. The CDR3 is 13 residues long. Germline loops: CDR1 SGHAT, CDR2 FQDESV (reference sequence). DNA for the CDR3: TGTGCCAGCAGAAGAGGGGGAGAAGAGACCCAGTACTTC. Translation: CASRRGGEETQYF.

This clonotype was detected many times. The genes are TRBV10-3 and TRBJ2-7; D possibly uses TRBD1 or TRBD2 (6 bases each). The CDR3 covers 16 residues. Trimming removed 2 bases from V and 2 bases from J, with 16 bases in between. The germline CDR1 and CDR2 sequences are ENHRY and SYGVKD. The CDR3 sequence: CAISEGWRGYTYEQYF. In nucleotides, the CDR3 is TGTGCCATCAGTGAGGGTTGGAGGGGGTACACCTACGAGCAGTACTTC.

This clonotype was seen at least ten times. CDR3 region: CASSESGASYNEQFF. The CDR3 DNA sequence: TGTGCCAGCAGTGAAAGCGGAGCCTCCTACAATGAGCAGTTCTTC. V is TRBV6-1 and J is TRBJ2-1; the D gene is possibly TRBD2 (5 bases). The CDR3 totals 15 residues. V was trimmed by 2 bases and J by 0 bases, leaving 8 bases between them. Looked up from germline, CDR1 is MNHNS and CDR2 is SASEGT.

This clonotype was counted many times. J is TRBJ2-1 and V is TRBV5-4, with 9 bases aligning to TRBD2. The CDR3 length is 16 residues. V dropped 4 bases and J dropped 1; count of bases not matched to a gene: 6. The germline V gene encodes CDR1 SGHNT and CDR2 YYREEE (reference sequence). CDR3 bases: TGTGCCAGCAGCCTGGTTGCGGGAGGGTCCTACAATGAGCAGTTCTTC. This gives the protein CASSLVAGGSYNEQFF.

This clonotype has at least ten counts. This chain links TRBV7-8 with TRBJ1-5; the D is unclear. CDR1 is SGHVS and CDR2 is FQNEAQ in the germline V gene. CDR3 length equals 15 residues. Trimming took 5 bases from V and 1 from J, leaving 12 bases between them. Here the CDR3 reads CASSEDGRSNQPQHF. CDR3 coding DNA: TGTGCCAGCAGCGAAGACGGACGGAGCAATCAGCCCCAGCATTTT.